The 24 T cell receptor beta chains below all came from one sample that was sequenced in a study of blood T cell repertoires in COVID-19. Clones were read by immunoSEQ multiplex PCR, and TCRdb kept only the in-frame ones, dropping some. Altogether about 220,000 clones are present, 65% to 85% being singletons, with the ten largest covering roughly 2.3%. Specimen: peripheral blood. These receptors originate from a woman in her sixties with acute or convalescent COVID-19.

The chain combines TRBV6-2 or TRBV6-3 with TRBJ2-6; D ambiguous. Germline CDR1 reads MNHEY; CDR2 reads SVGEGT. V lost 5 bases and J lost 5, with 4 bases in between. CDR3 length: 12 amino acids. Here the CDR3 reads CASSSWANVLTF. Written as DNA, the CDR3 is TGTGCCAGCAGTAGCTGGGCCAACGTCCTGACTTTC.

The gene calls are TRBV28 and TRBJ1-2, with 7 bases matching TRBD1. The ends lost 2 bases at V and 3 bases at J; junction bases unmatched: 12. The CDR3 has 17 residues. CDR1 and CDR2 from the germline V gene are MDHEN and SYDVKM. The CDR3 nucleotides read TGTGCCAGCAGTTTACTATTCACCCTCACAGGGGACTATGGCTACACCTTC. Encoded protein: CASSLLFTLTGDYGYTF.

This chain joins TRBV5-1 and TRBJ1-4; D possibly corresponds to TRBD1 (6 bases). Trimming pared 4 bases from V and 5 bases from J, leaving 18 bases between. Germline CDR1 SGHRS, CDR2 YFSETQ. The CDR3 totals 16 residues. CDR3 amino acids: CASSGGQGRNNEKLFF. CDR3 sequence (DNA): TGCGCCAGCAGCGGGGGCCAGGGGAGAAACAATGAAAAACTGTTTTTT.

The V gene is TRBV6-2 or TRBV6-3, the J gene TRBJ2-1; 8 positions match TRBD2. The J segment lost 1 base and the V segment lost 3 bases, leaving 8 bases of the junction unmatched. The CDR3 sequence is 17 residues long. CDR1 is MNHEY, CDR2 SVGEGT, per germline. Here the CDR3 DNA reads TGTGCCAGCAGTTATACCCGTGAGCGGGGGTCCTACAATGAGCAGTTCTTC. Its protein product is CASSYTRERGSYNEQFF.

The chain employs TRBV5-1 and TRBJ2-5; TRBD1 might be the D (6 bases). This CDR3 contains 14 residues. V lost 4 bases and J lost 2, with 12 bases in between. Germline assignment: CDR1 SGHRS and CDR2 YFSETQ. CDR3: CASSADRWQETQYF. DNA for the CDR3: TGCGCCAGCAGCGCAGACAGGTGGCAAGAGACCCAGTACTTC.

The CDR3 loop reads CASRGASSYEQYF. CDR3 DNA sequence: TGTGCCAGCAGGGGGGCGAGTTCCTACGAGCAGTACTTC. The gene calls are TRBV6-5 and TRBJ2-7; tentative D call: TRBD1 (6 bases). The germline V gene encodes CDR1 MNHEY and CDR2 SVGAGI. V lost 6 bases and J 1 base, leaving 10 bases between the germline ends. The CDR3 is 13 residues long.

In nucleotides, the CDR3 is TGTGCCAGCAGCTTTTTTAGGGGGGGCAGCTACAATGAGCAGTTCTTC. It is translated as CASSFFRGGSYNEQFF. V is TRBV7-9 and J is TRBJ2-1; maybe TRBD2 (7 bases). The CDR3 is 16 residues long. Germline V gene sequence: CDR1 SEHNR, CDR2 FQNEAQ (reference sequence). Deletions cut 3 bases from V and 3 bases from J, with 15 bases between.

The chain combines TRBV3-1 (or the pseudogene TRBV3-2) with TRBJ2-7; D possibly corresponds to TRBD2 (6 bases). V shed 10 bases and J shed 3 bases, with 16 bases lying between them. CDR1 and CDR2 (germline): LGHDT, YNNKEL (reference sequence). This CDR3 has 13 residues. The CDR3 nucleotides read TGTGCCACCTCACTAGCAGGGTTCTACGAGCAGTACTTC. It yields the protein CATSLAGFYEQYF.

This clone was picked up one time. The genes are TRBV12-3 or TRBV12-4 and TRBJ2-7, with D possibly matching TRBD1 (6 bases). Trimming cost V 5 bases and J 3 bases, with 11 bases left between them. This CDR3 contains 13 residues. CDR3 sequence: CASSEEQGYEQYF. In DNA, the CDR3 is TGTGCCAGCAGTGAAGAACAGGGCTACGAGCAGTACTTC.

The chain carries TRBV6-5 and TRBJ1-2; no clear D gene. The CDR3 contains 14 residues. Trimming left V 5 bases short and J 8 bases short, with 18 bases between. The germline CDR1 and CDR2 sequences are MNHEY and SVGAGI. This CDR3 is CASSRELSTGGYTF. Written as DNA, the CDR3 is TGTGCCAGCAGTAGGGAACTGTCAACGGGGGGCTACACCTTC.

This chain links TRBV4-1 with TRBJ2-5, with 8 bases that match TRBD1. The germline gives CDR1 MGHRA, CDR2 YSYEKL. V trimming: 4 bases; J trimming: 4 bases; junction bases outside the gene matches: 8. The CDR3 loop spans 15 amino acids. The CDR3 loop reads CASSPGTGVAETQYF. DNA for the CDR3: TGCGCCAGCAGCCCCGGGACAGGAGTTGCAGAGACCCAGTACTTC.

This chain links TRBV7-6 with TRBJ1-1; 10 nucleotides match TRBD1. The CDR3 runs to 14 residues. Germline V gene data show CDR1 as SGHVS and CDR2 as FNYEAQ. J gave up 4 bases and V 2 bases, and 1 base lay outside the gene matches. In DNA form, the CDR3 reads TGTGCCAGCAGCTTAAGGACAGGGGGCACTGAAGCTTTCTTT. Protein product: CASSLRTGGTEAFF. Looking up the rest from reference TRBV7-6 and TRBJ1-1 gives the full variable domain: GAGVSQSPRYKVTKRGQDVALRCDPISGHVSLYWYRQALGQGPEFLTYFNYEAQQDKSGLPNDRFSAERPEGSISTLTIQRTEQRDSAMYRCASSLRTGGTEAFFGQGTRLTVV.

The chain employs TRBV28 and TRBJ1-6; 7 bases align to TRBD1. The CDR3 consists of 15 residues. V was clipped by 5 bases and J by 7 bases; unmatched bases: 8. Germline CDR1 and CDR2: MDHEN and SYDVKM. The CDR3 coding sequence is TGTGCCAGCAGTCAGTCCGGGACAGCAAATTCACCCCTCCACTTT. Translation gives CASSQSGTANSPLHF.

This clone occurred a few times. The same CDR3 can be traced to other DNA sequences in this sample. The V call is TRBV7-2, the J call TRBJ2-7; D might be TRBD1 (6 bases). Trimming left V 0 bases short and J 3 bases short, with 6 bases between. The CDR3 runs to 13 residues. CDR1 and CDR2 (germline): SGHTA, FQGNSA. The CDR3 nucleotides are TGTGCCAGCAGCTTAGCAGGGGGCTACGAGCAGTACTTC. This sequence encodes CASSLAGGYEQYF.

The chain joins TRBV7-9 to TRBJ2-5; TRBD1 matches 9 bases. There are 13 residues in the CDR3. The V gene's germline CDR1 is SEHNR and CDR2 FQNEAQ (reference sequence). Trimming removed 4 bases from V and 5 bases from J; junction bases left unmatched: 2. In DNA, the CDR3 is TGTGCCAGCAGCTGGGGACAGGGTGAGACCCAGTACTTC. It encodes CASSWGQGETQYF.

This chain joins TRBV6-5 and TRBJ1-2, with unresolved D. The V end lost 2 bases, the J end lost 5 bases, and 15 bases lay between the germline ends. This CDR3 comprises 15 residues. The V gene's germline CDR1 is MNHEY and CDR2 SVGAGI. The CDR3, as DNA: TGTGCCAGCAGTTACCGCCCCGATTTTGCGTATGGCTACACCTTC. This codes for CASSYRPDFAYGYTF.

This chain joins TRBV3-1 (or the pseudogene TRBV3-2) and TRBJ2-1; 15 nucleotides match TRBD2. The CDR3 totals 17 residues. V shed 5 bases, J shed 9 bases, and the junction held 11 bases outside the gene matches. Per the germline V gene, CDR1 is LGHDT and CDR2 is YNNKEL (reference sequence). This chain's CDR3 is CASSFQTGTSGGSEQFF. CDR3 bases: TGTGCCAGCAGCTTTCAAACCGGGACTAGCGGGGGGTCTGAGCAGTTCTTC.

The chain uses TRBV28 and TRBJ1-6, with 8 positions matching TRBD1. The germline V gene encodes CDR1 MDHEN and CDR2 SYDVKM. With 8 bases clipped from V and 8 bases from J, the junction kept 8 bases outside the gene matches. The CDR3 is 14 amino acids. The CDR3 loop reads CASRQDRGYSPLHF. CDR3 nucleotide sequence: TGTGCCAGCCGCCAAGACAGGGGATATTCACCCCTCCACTTT.

The sample holds one count of this clone. The gene calls are TRBV19 and TRBJ1-1; D remains ambiguous. Trimming left V 8 bases short and J 4 bases short, with 14 bases between. The CDR3 length is 13 residues. Germline loops: CDR1 LNHDA, CDR2 SQIVND (reference sequence). CDR3 amino acids: CASLGGAITEAFF. CDR3 sequence (DNA): TGTGCCAGTCTGGGAGGCGCGATCACTGAAGCTTTCTTT.

The V and J genes are TRBV3-1 (or the pseudogene TRBV3-2) and TRBJ1-2; tentatively, D is TRBD1 (5 bases). Germline values: CDR1 LGHDT, CDR2 YNNKEL (reference sequence). With 4 bases removed from V and 10 bases from J, the gap between germline ends came to 19 bases. The CDR3 is 14 amino acids. CDR3 loop: CASSRAQGRSSYTF. CDR3 nucleotide sequence: TGTGCCAGCAGCCGAGCTCAGGGCAGATCTTCCTACACCTTC.

This chain's CDR3 is CASSQDHRSFNSPLHF. The CDR3 DNA follows: TGCGCCAGCAGCCAAGATCATAGGAGCTTTAATTCACCCCTCCACTTT. The rearrangement joins TRBV4-1 to TRBJ1-6; no definite D call. V gave up 0 bases and J gave up 6 bases, with 12 bases separating them. Germline CDR1 MGHRA, CDR2 YSYEKL. The CDR3 is 16 amino acids.

CDR3: CASSHTGGFTEAFF. The CDR3 nucleotides are TGTGCCAGCAGCCACACAGGGGGCTTCACTGAAGCTTTCTTT. V gene TRBV3-1 (or the pseudogene TRBV3-2) combines with J gene TRBJ1-1; 9 bases are shared with TRBD1. Germline CDR1 and CDR2: LGHDT and YNNKEL (reference sequence). The J segment lost 4 bases and the V segment lost 3 bases, leaving 3 bases of the junction unmatched. The CDR3 contains 14 residues.

The rearrangement links TRBV18 to TRBJ1-1; D may be TRBD1 (6 bases). Germline assignment: CDR1 KGHSH and CDR2 LQKENI. Trimming left V 0 bases short and J 5 bases short, with 16 bases between. There are 16 residues in the CDR3. CDR3 loop: CASSPPTARGGTEAFF. CDR3 DNA: TGTGCCAGCTCACCACCCACGGCCAGGGGTGGAACTGAAGCTTTCTTT.

The chain recombines TRBV18 with TRBJ2-2; D is unresolved. V lost 4 bases and J lost 5, with 11 bases in between. CDR1 and CDR2 (germline): KGHSH, LQKENI. The CDR3 covers 14 residues. The CDR3: CASSLLSRTGELFF. Here the CDR3 DNA reads TGTGCCAGCTCACTACTCTCGAGGACCGGGGAGCTGTTTTTT.